This section outlines one TCR beta chain sequence together with its context. The data derive from a study of CD8+ T cells in alopecia areata. Regarding treatment: oral pan-JAK inhibitor, 5-10 mg twice daily. RNA was extracted and reverse transcribed into cDNA as the sequencing template. Profiling relied on immunoSEQ multiplex PCR, and the TCRdb table lists in-frame clones only, not all of them. Here the sample spans under 200,000 clones, less than 70% being singletons. The sequence derives from a human donor with alopecia areata. The sequenced sample was CD4+ T cells sorted from blood, obtained at week 4, from a patient treated with tofacitinib.

The CDR3 reads CASSEGEPSTEQYF. The DNA for the CDR3 is TGTGCCAGCAGTGAAGGGGAGCCGAGTACCGAGCAGTACTTC. The chain recombines TRBV6-5 with TRBJ2-7, with D possibly being TRBD1 or TRBD2 (5 bases each). The CDR3 has 14 residues. The germline V and J ends were trimmed by 5 bases and 6 bases, with 17 bases remaining between them. The germline V gene encodes CDR1 MNHEY and CDR2 SVGAGI.